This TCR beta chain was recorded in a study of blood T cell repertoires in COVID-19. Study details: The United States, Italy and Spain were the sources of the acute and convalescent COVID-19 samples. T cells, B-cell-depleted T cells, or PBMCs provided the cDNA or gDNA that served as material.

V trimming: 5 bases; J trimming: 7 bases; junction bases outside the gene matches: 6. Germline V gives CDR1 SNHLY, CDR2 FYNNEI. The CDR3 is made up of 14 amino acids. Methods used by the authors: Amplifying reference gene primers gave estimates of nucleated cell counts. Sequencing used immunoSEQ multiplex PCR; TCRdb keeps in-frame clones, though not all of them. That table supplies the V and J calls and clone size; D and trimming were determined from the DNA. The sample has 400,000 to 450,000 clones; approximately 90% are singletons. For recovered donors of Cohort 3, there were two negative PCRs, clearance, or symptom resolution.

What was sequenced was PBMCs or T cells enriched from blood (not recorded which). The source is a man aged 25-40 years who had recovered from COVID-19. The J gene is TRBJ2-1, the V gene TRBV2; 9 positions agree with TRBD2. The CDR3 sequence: CASSRLAAANEQFF. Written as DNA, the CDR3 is TGTGCCAGCAGTCGACTAGCGGCGGCTAATGAGCAGTTCTTC.